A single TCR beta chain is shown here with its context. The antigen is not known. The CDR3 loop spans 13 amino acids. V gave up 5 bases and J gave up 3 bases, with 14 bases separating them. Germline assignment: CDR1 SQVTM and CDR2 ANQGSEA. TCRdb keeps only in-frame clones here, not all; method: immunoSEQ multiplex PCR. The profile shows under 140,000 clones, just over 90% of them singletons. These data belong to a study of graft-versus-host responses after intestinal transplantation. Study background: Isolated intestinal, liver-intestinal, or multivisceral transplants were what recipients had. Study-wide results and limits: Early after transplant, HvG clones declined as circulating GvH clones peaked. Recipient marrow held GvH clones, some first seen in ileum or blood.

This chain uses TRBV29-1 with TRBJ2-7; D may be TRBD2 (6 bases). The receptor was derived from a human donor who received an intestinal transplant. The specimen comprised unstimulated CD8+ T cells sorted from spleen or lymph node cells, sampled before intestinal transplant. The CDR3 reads CSVFGGANYEQYF. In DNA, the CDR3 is TGCAGCGTTTTTGGAGGGGCGAACTACGAGCAGTACTTC.